This entry lists 17 T cell receptor beta chains sequenced from one sample in a study of post-analysis software for immune sequencing data. General study findings and limits: Four to six TRBV segments (TRBV5-6, TRBV5-1 and TRBV20-1 among them) occurred more frequently in patients than in controls.

cDNA libraries for TCR beta contained unique molecular identifiers. MiXCR was run by TCRdb on the PCR reads, yielding one entry per CDR3 protein. The sample consists of some 700,000 distinct CDR3 sequences, 59% of them appearing once. Antigen specificity for these receptors is unknown. Input material: blood. The receptors were sampled from a girl aged 2 to 10 with multiple sclerosis.

This rearrangement joins TRBV11-2 to TRBJ2-1, with a weak D call TRBD2 (6 bases). The germline V and J ends were trimmed by 5 bases and 9 bases, with 11 bases remaining between them. The CDR3 covers 12 residues. Germline loops: CDR1 SGHAT, CDR2 FQNNGV. The CDR3, as DNA: TGTGCCAGCAGCACTCGAGCGGGTGAGCAGTTCTTC. Its translation is CASSTRAGEQFF. The variable domain in full, with the rest retrieved from reference TRBV11-2 and TRBJ2-1, is EAGVAQSPRYKIIEKRQSVAFWCNPISGHATLYWYQQILGQGPKLLIQFQNNGVVDDSQLPKDRFSAERLKGVDSTLKIQPAKLEDSAVYLCASSTRAGEQFFGPGTRLTVL.

In its sample, this clonotype was seen a few times. The chain couples TRBV11-2 to TRBJ2-3; the D gene could be TRBD1 or TRBD2 (5 bases each). Trimming removed 5 bases from V and 2 bases from J, with 17 bases in between. The CDR3 contains 16 residues. Germline V gene sequence: CDR1 SGHAT, CDR2 FQNNGV. The CDR3 spells CASSKPGRIPTDTQYF. The CDR3, as DNA: TGTGCCAGCAGCAAACCGGGACGTATTCCCACAGATACGCAGTATTTT.

This chain connects TRBV7-8 to TRBJ2-5; D not certain. Germline-derived CDR1 and CDR2 are SGHVS and FQNEAQ. The CDR3 runs to 15 residues. With 5 bases removed from V and 1 base from J, the gap between germline ends came to 14 bases. CDR3 nucleotide sequence: TGTGCCAGCAGCCGCGGCCGGACCGGCCAAGAGACCCAGTACTTC. Translating it yields CASSRGRTGQETQYF.

DNA for the CDR3: TGCAGCGTTCTTGACAGAACTACCCAAGAGACCCAGTACTTC. Protein product: CSVLDRTTQETQYF. The chain is built from TRBV29-1 and TRBJ2-5; weak D call: TRBD1 (5 bases). Trimming took 5 bases from V and 1 from J, leaving 14 bases between them. The CDR3 sequence is 14 residues long. Germline loops: CDR1 SQVTM, CDR2 ANQGSEA.

This chain connects TRBV6-6 to TRBJ1-4; 8 positions match TRBD1. After removal of 0 bases from V and 8 bases from J, the junction contained 8 bases not matched to a gene. Looked up from germline, CDR1 is MNHNY and CDR2 is SVGAGI (reference sequence). The CDR3 extends over 16 amino acids. For the CDR3, the DNA is TGTGCCAGCAGTTACTCGATCAGGGGGCGTACGGAAAAACTGTTTTTT. Translation gives CASSYSIRGRTEKLFF.

This chain links TRBV25-1 with TRBJ2-1; possible D gene TRBD1, 5 bases. The V and J ends lost 3 bases and 4 bases respectively, with 7 bases between them. The CDR3 is 13 residues long. Germline loops: CDR1 MGHDK, CDR2 SYGVNS. CDR3 DNA sequence: TGTGCCAGCAGTGAGGACAAGTACAATGAGCAGTTCTTC. It yields the protein CASSEDKYNEQFF.

The chain links TRBV7-9 to TRBJ2-2; 8 nucleotides line up with TRBD2. Germline CDR1 is SEHNR and CDR2 is FQNEAQ (reference sequence). The CDR3 length is 15 residues. The V segment lost 5 bases and the J segment 2 bases; nucleotides outside the gene matches: 4. The CDR3 spells CASSPGLANTGELFF. The CDR3 DNA follows: TGTGCCAGCAGCCCAGGACTAGCAAACACCGGGGAGCTGTTTTTT.

This clonotype was detected a few times. This rearrangement joins TRBV15 to TRBJ2-5, with D possibly TRBD2 on 6 matching bases. The germline V gene has CDR1 LNHNV and CDR2 YYDKDF (reference sequence). The CDR3 is made up of 13 amino acids. The V end was cut by 8 bases, the J end by 5 bases, with 15 bases between. Here the CDR3 DNA reads TGTGCCACCCAGGAGGGCTTGACCGAGACCCAGTACTTC. This gives the protein CATQEGLTETQYF.

The CDR3 bases are TGCGCCAGCAGCCCCGGACAGGGGGCGGCCGGGGAGCTGTTTTTT. Its protein is CASSPGQGAAGELFF. The chain couples TRBV5-1 to TRBJ2-2, with 11 bases lining up with TRBD1. Germline V gene sequence: CDR1 SGHRS, CDR2 YFSETQ. The CDR3 loop spans 15 amino acids. With V trimmed by 4 bases and J by 6 bases, 5 bases remained unmatched.

This clonotype was counted only a few times. The V call is TRBV18, the J call TRBJ2-1, with D possibly TRBD2 on 6 matching bases. V lost 3 bases, J lost 6 bases, and 12 bases lay in between. The CDR3 covers 14 residues. Germline-derived CDR1 and CDR2 are KGHSH and LQKENI. The DNA for the CDR3 is TGTGCCAGCTCACCTCTAGCGTTACGCAATGAGCAGTTCTTC. Its protein product is CASSPLALRNEQFF.

In this sample, this clonotype turned up once. A junction boundary mismatches the germline segment, possibly from a read error. The chain employs TRBV29-1 and TRBJ2-1; 7 bases agree with TRBD2. Germline assignment: CDR1 SQVTM and CDR2 ANQGSEA. This CDR3 has 14 residues. CDR3 protein: CSATTGLGNNAQFF. The CDR3 nucleotides read TGCAGCGCTACCACCGGACTAGGTAACAATGCGCAGTTCTTC.

The J gene is TRBJ2-7, the V gene TRBV25-1; D unclear. Trimming took 3 bases from V and 5 from J, leaving 17 bases between them. The germline V gene encodes CDR1 MGHDK and CDR2 SYGVNS. The CDR3 totals 15 residues. The CDR3 DNA is TGTGCCAGCAGTGATAATCGGGTCCTAAAGCACGAGCAGTACTTC. Amino acid sequence: CASSDNRVLKHEQYF.

This clonotype was counted only a few times. The CDR3 sequence is CASSQGSSGEAKNIQYF. The CDR3 nucleotides read TGTGCCAGCAGCCAAGGATCTAGCGGGGAAGCCAAAAACATTCAGTACTTC. The chain combines TRBV4-2 with TRBJ2-4; 9 bases align to TRBD2. Per germline, CDR1 LGHNA and CDR2 YNFKEQ. With V trimmed by 1 base and J by 0 bases, 4 bases remained unmatched. The CDR3 runs 17 residues.

A note on this clonotype: One junction end does not reproduce the germline sequence, and a read error may be involved. This rearrangement joins TRBV6-2 or TRBV6-3 to TRBJ2-1; no definite D call. Per the germline V gene, CDR1 is MNHEY and CDR2 is SVGEGT. CDR3 size: 13 residues. CDR3 nucleotide sequence: TGTGCCGGCAGTTACCAGCCCTACAATGAGCAGTTCTTC. It encodes CAGSYQPYNEQFF.

The chain has TRBV5-5 and TRBJ2-4, with D maybe TRBD1 (5 bases). This CDR3 has 15 amino acids. V gave up 4 bases and J gave up 2 bases, with 13 bases separating them. In germline, CDR1 is SGHKS, CDR2 YYEKEE (reference sequence). CDR3 residues: CASSHRTPTKNIQYF. CDR3 coding DNA: TGTGCCAGCAGCCATCGGACACCGACCAAAAACATTCAGTACTTC.

V gene TRBV7-2 combines with J gene TRBJ1-2; TRBD1 might be the D (5 bases). This CDR3 comprises 14 residues. V dropped 7 bases and J dropped 3 bases, with 15 bases sitting between them. Germline assignment: CDR1 SGHTA and CDR2 FQGNSA. This CDR3 reads CASTLEAGDYGYTF. The CDR3 DNA is TGTGCCAGCACCCTTGAGGCGGGGGACTATGGCTACACCTTC. Drawing the rest from reference TRBV7-2 and TRBJ1-2, the complete variable domain is GAGVSQSPSNKVTEKGKDVELRCDPISGHTALYWYRQSLGQGLEFLIYFQGNSAPDKSGLPSDRFSAERTGGSVSTLTIQRTQQEDSAVYLCASTLEAGDYGYTFGSGTRLTVV.

This clonotype has a single count. The chain joins TRBV12-3 or TRBV12-4 to TRBJ2-1, with D hard to call. The CDR3 extends over 11 amino acids. Between the trimmed V and J ends, which lost 3 bases and 13 bases, there was a span of 10 bases. The CDR3 region has the DNA TGTGCCAGCAGTTTTGTGGAGACCCAGTTCTTC. Translation: CASSFVETQFF.